These T cell receptor beta chains were read from a single sample in a study of T cell responses to AZD1222 COVID-19 vaccine. Some clones are missing from TCRdb's copy, which holds only in-frame ones; the method was immunoSEQ multiplex PCR. The data show some 90,000 clones, about 93% seen once. Sequenced material: peripheral blood, taken on day 0 of MenACWY control vaccination. The source of these receptors is an adult in good health. CDR3s include the opening cysteine and the closing phenylalanine or tryptophan. The D gene is left open where the match is weak. The listing skips clone size in some rows; elsewhere it reads once, few, many or a size class.

d_call j_call clone_size v_call cdr3_aa cdr3_nt
TRBD1 TRBJ1-2 . TRBV28 CASSLAGAPGQGFGYTF TGTGCCAGCAGTTTAGCCGGGGCCCCGGGACAGGGGTTTGGCTACACCTTC
. TRBJ2-5 once TRBV21-1 CASSNLSGYQETQYF TGTGCCAGCAGCAATCTATCAGGGTACCAAGAGACCCAGTACTTC
. TRBJ1-4 . TRBV2 CASRGDGEKLFF TGTGCCAGCAGAGGGGACGGTGAAAAACTGTTTTTT
. TRBJ2-3 . TRBV5-1 CASSGGSTDTQYF TGCGCCAGCAGCGGGGGTAGCACAGATACGCAGTATTTT
TRBD2 TRBJ2-7 . TRBV9 CASSVTGLAGVQEQYF TGTGCCAGCAGCGTAACAGGGCTAGCGGGAGTCCAAGAGCAGTACTTC
. TRBJ2-2 once TRBV19 CASGGLLANTGELFF TGTGCCAGTGGGGGGCTATTAGCGAACACCGGGGAGCTGTTTTTT
TRBD2 TRBJ2-5 . TRBV6-1 CASSEARRRGGLETQYF TGTGCCAGCAGTGAAGCGCGGCGGCGGGGGGGCCTGGAGACCCAGTACTTC
. TRBJ2-2 . TRBV28 CASSLDSGNTGELFF TGTGCCAGCAGTTTAGATTCCGGGAACACCGGGGAGCTGTTTTTT
. TRBJ2-7 . TRBV5-1 CASSHEYEQYF TGCGCCAGCAGCCACGAGTACGAGCAGTACTTC
. TRBJ1-1 . TRBV7-9 CASSLNLGARGTEAFF TGTGCCAGCAGCTTAAATCTGGGGGCGCGGGGGACTGAAGCTTTCTTT
TRBD2 TRBJ2-1 once TRBV15 CATRLRTSGRANEQFF TGTGCCACCAGACTACGGACTAGCGGGAGGGCCAATGAGCAGTTCTTC
TRBD1 TRBJ1-5 . TRBV5-1 CASSLGDREDNQPQHF TGCGCCAGCAGCTTGGGTGACAGGGAAGACAATCAGCCCCAGCATTTT
. TRBJ1-1 . TRBV7-8 CASSLEQTNRAEAFF TGTGCCAGCAGCTTAGAGCAGACCAACAGGGCTGAAGCTTTCTTT
TRBD1 TRBJ2-7 once TRBV6-2/TRBV6-3 CASSSGTGTYEQYF TGTGCCAGCAGTTCCGGGACAGGGACCTACGAGCAGTACTTC
. TRBJ2-3 . TRBV7-2 CASSLEGRGTDTQYF TGTGCCAGCAGCTTAGAAGGCAGGGGCACAGATACGCAGTATTTT
. TRBJ1-5 . TRBV6-1 CASSDPTREPQHF TGTGCCAGCAGTGACCCGACAAGGGAGCCCCAGCATTTT
TRBD1 TRBJ2-7 once TRBV5-1 CASSLAPQGASSYEQYF TGCGCCAGCAGCTTGGCCCCTCAGGGGGCGTCCTCCTACGAGCAGTACTTC
TRBD1 TRBJ2-5 once TRBV6-5 CASSYSRTGGETQYF TGTGCCAGCAGTTACTCTAGGACAGGCGGAGAGACCCAGTACTTC
TRBD1 TRBJ1-5 . TRBV28 CASTLRGGFGQPQHF TGTGCCTCGACACTCAGGGGGGGCTTTGGTCAGCCCCAGCATTTT
. TRBJ2-3 . TRBV2 CATRRGGNTDTQYF TGTGCCACCCGGAGGGGCGGGAACACAGATACGCAGTATTTT
. TRBJ2-5 . TRBV19 CASSSGLETQYF TGTGCCAGTAGTAGCGGGCTGGAGACCCAGTACTTC
. TRBJ2-7 . TRBV27 CASSLLGTLSYEQYF TGTGCCAGCAGTCTACTGGGGACACTGAGCTACGAGCAGTACTTC
TRBD1 TRBJ1-2 few TRBV28 CASSTKPNRGHRDGYTF TGTGCCAGCAGTACCAAACCAAACAGGGGGCATCGTGATGGCTACACCTTC
. TRBJ2-7 few TRBV7-2 CASSLDVRSYEQYF TGTGCCAGCAGCTTAGACGTTCGTAGCTACGAGCAGTACTTC
. TRBJ2-7 . TRBV28 CASSGAPWGDSSYEQYF TGTGCCAGCAGCGGGGCCCCATGGGGGGACTCCTCCTACGAGCAGTACTTC
TRBD1 TRBJ1-4 . TRBV18 CASSPPGTGTEKLFF TGTGCCAGCTCACCACCCGGGACAGGGACCGAAAAACTGTTTTTT
TRBD2 TRBJ2-1 . TRBV5-1 CASSLSGGRLNLGNEQFF TGCGCCAGCAGCTTAAGCGGGGGCCGATTGAACCTGGGCAATGAGCAGTTCTTC
. TRBJ2-3 . TRBV19 CASSIGSSGDTQYF TGTGCCAGTAGTATAGGAAGTTCTGGAGATACGCAGTATTTT
. TRBJ2-3 . TRBV4-2 CASSQGAVGDTQYF TGTGCCAGCAGCCAAGGGGCAGTTGGGGATACGCAGTATTTT
. TRBJ1-5 . TRBV19 CASSPPGPSNQPQHF TGTGCCAGTAGCCCACCCGGCCCCAGCAATCAGCCCCAGCATTTT
TRBD1 TRBJ2-5 few TRBV27 CASSSDRRKQETQYF TGTGCCAGCAGTTCGGACAGGAGAAAGCAAGAGACCCAGTACTTC
. TRBJ1-2 . TRBV24-1 CATSAQAGYGYTF TGTGCCACCAGTGCGCAGGCGGGCTATGGCTACACCTTC
. TRBJ1-3 . TRBV27 CASSSGGAGNTIYF TGTGCCAGCAGTTCCGGAGGGGCTGGAAACACCATATATTTT
. TRBJ2-7 . TRBV20-1 CSAPDNYEQYF TGCAGTGCTCCGGACAATTACGAGCAGTACTTC
. TRBJ2-1 once TRBV12-3/TRBV12-4 CASNLGAYNEQFF TGTGCCAGCAACCTAGGGGCTTACAATGAGCAGTTCTTC
. TRBJ2-7 . TRBV7-2 CASSSSMTYEQYF TGTGCCAGCAGCTCCTCAATGACCTACGAGCAGTACTTC
. TRBJ2-4 . TRBV5-4 CASSPEGGLNIQYF TGTGCCAGCAGCCCGGAGGGGGGTTTGAACATTCAGTACTTC
TRBD1 TRBJ2-7 . TRBV5-1 CASSLVVTGWHEQYF TGCGCCAGCAGCTTGGTGGTGACAGGGTGGCACGAGCAGTACTTC
. TRBJ1-1 . TRBV29-1 CSAPTGANTEAFF TGCAGCGCCCCCACGGGCGCGAACACTGAAGCTTTCTTT
TRBD1 TRBJ1-3 . TRBV28 CASTLAGTGVTIYF TGTGCCAGCACCTTAGCCGGGACAGGGGTCACCATATATTTT
. TRBJ2-7 . TRBV7-2 CASSLEARDGEQYF TGTGCCAGCAGCTTAGAGGCCAGGGACGGCGAGCAGTACTTC
. TRBJ1-1 few TRBV7-8 CASSLWANTEAFF TGTGCCAGCAGCTTATGGGCGAACACTGAAGCTTTCTTT
. TRBJ2-5 . TRBV7-8 CASSLEGTQETQYF TGTGCCAGCAGCTTAGAGGGAACTCAAGAGACCCAGTACTTC